Listed below are T cell receptor beta chains from one sample, sequenced in a study of blood T cell repertoires in COVID-19. Sequencing was performed with immunoSEQ multiplex PCR; in TCRdb, only in-frame clones are kept and a portion is missing. Here the sample spans 150,000 to 180,000 clones, about 85% being singletons. Sequencing was done on a sample of peripheral blood. Every receptor here comes from a woman aged 55-70 years with COVID-19, enrolled during active disease. Each CDR3 is given with its conserved first and last residue. A D gene is named only where the DNA matches it firmly. Only part of the rows carry a size: once, few, many, or a class if the clone is expanded.

clone size: NA
J gene: TRBJ1-2
D gene: NA
V gene: TRBV6-1
CDR3 DNA: TGTGCCAGCAACGGGTTGGTTTATGGCTACACCTTC
CDR3 protein: CASNGLVYGYTF

clone size: few
J gene: TRBJ1-2
D gene: NA
V gene: TRBV7-8
CDR3 DNA: TGTGCCAGCAGACTAGCGGGGGGAAGGGATGGCTACACCTTC
CDR3 protein: CASRLAGGRDGYTF

clone size: NA
J gene: TRBJ1-4
D gene: NA
V gene: TRBV3-1/TRBV3-2
CDR3 DNA: TGTGCCAGCACGGGTGACAGTGCAACTAATGAAAAACTGTTTTTT
CDR3 protein: CASTGDSATNEKLFF

clone size: few
J gene: TRBJ1-2
D gene: TRBD1
V gene: TRBV6-6
CDR3 DNA: TGTGCCAGCAGTCAGACAGGGGACTATGGCTACACCTTC
CDR3 protein: CASSQTGDYGYTF

clone size: NA
J gene: TRBJ2-5
D gene: TRBD2
V gene: TRBV24-1
CDR3 DNA: TGTGCCACCAGTGATCCCGGACTAGCGGGGACCCAAGAGACCCAGTACTTC
CDR3 protein: CATSDPGLAGTQETQYF

clone size: once
J gene: TRBJ1-2
D gene: NA
V gene: TRBV28
CDR3 DNA: TGTGCCAGCAGTTTACTTTACGGTGGCTACACCTTC
CDR3 protein: CASSLLYGGYTF

clone size: few
J gene: TRBJ1-1
D gene: NA
V gene: TRBV29-1
CDR3 DNA: TGCAGCGTTGTAAGGGGGACCACTGAAGCTTTCTTT
CDR3 protein: CSVVRGTTEAFF

clone size: NA
J gene: TRBJ1-5
D gene: NA
V gene: TRBV6-5
CDR3 DNA: TGTGCCAGCAGTCAAAGGGGAAATCAGCCCCAGCATTTT
CDR3 protein: CASSQRGNQPQHF

clone size: NA
J gene: TRBJ1-4
D gene: NA
V gene: TRBV6-1
CDR3 DNA: TGTGCCAGCAGTGAAGGGTCCTCACTGCTCGGTGAAAAACTGTTTTTT
CDR3 protein: CASSEGSSLLGEKLFF

clone size: NA
J gene: TRBJ1-5
D gene: TRBD1
V gene: TRBV18
CDR3 DNA: TGTGCCAGCTCACCAACGGACAGGGGGGAAAGGAAGCCCCAGCATTTT
CDR3 protein: CASSPTDRGERKPQHF

clone size: NA
J gene: TRBJ1-6
D gene: NA
V gene: TRBV11-2
CDR3 DNA: TGTGCCAGCAGTACAAATTCACCCCTCCACTTT
CDR3 protein: CASSTNSPLHF

clone size: few
J gene: TRBJ2-7
D gene: NA
V gene: TRBV6-1
CDR3 DNA: TGTGCCAGCAGCCCAAGCGACTCGGGCGAGCAGTACTTC
CDR3 protein: CASSPSDSGEQYF

clone size: once
J gene: TRBJ1-6
D gene: NA
V gene: TRBV11-1
CDR3 DNA: TGTGCCAGCAGCTTAATAGATAATTCACCCCTCCACTTT
CDR3 protein: CASSLIDNSPLHF

clone size: once
J gene: TRBJ2-2
D gene: TRBD1
V gene: TRBV19
CDR3 DNA: TGTGCCAGTAGTATCGATCTGACAGGGGACACCGGGGAGCTGTTTTTT
CDR3 protein: CASSIDLTGDTGELFF

clone size: NA
J gene: TRBJ1-2
D gene: NA
V gene: TRBV6-5
CDR3 DNA: TGTGCCAGCACGCCGTCGGGGTCAACCAACTATGGCTACACCTTC
CDR3 protein: CASTPSGSTNYGYTF

clone size: NA
J gene: TRBJ2-1
D gene: TRBD2
V gene: TRBV7-3
CDR3 DNA: TGTGCCAGCAGCCCGACTAGCGACGGATTCTTCTACAATGAGCAGTTCTTC
CDR3 protein: CASSPTSDGFFYNEQFF

clone size: NA
J gene: TRBJ1-5
D gene: TRBD1
V gene: TRBV19
CDR3 DNA: TGTGCCAGTAGTACCTACAGGGGGAGCAATCAGCCCCAGCATTTT
CDR3 protein: CASSTYRGSNQPQHF

clone size: NA
J gene: TRBJ2-2
D gene: TRBD1
V gene: TRBV30
CDR3 DNA: TGTGCCTGGGCTGGACAGGGGAGCACCGGGGAGCTGTTTTTT
CDR3 protein: CAWAGQGSTGELFF

clone size: once
J gene: TRBJ2-3
D gene: NA
V gene: TRBV5-6
CDR3 DNA: TGTGCCAGCAGGGGCGACCGAAGGAGCACAGATACGCAGTATTTT
CDR3 protein: CASRGDRRSTDTQYF

clone size: NA
J gene: TRBJ2-7
D gene: NA
V gene: TRBV11-2
CDR3 DNA: TGTGCCAGCAGCCCAATCTACGAGCAGTACTTC
CDR3 protein: CASSPIYEQYF

clone size: once
J gene: TRBJ1-5
D gene: TRBD1
V gene: TRBV7-2
CDR3 DNA: TGTGCCAGCAGCTTAAGACAGGGTCAGCCCCAGCATTTT
CDR3 protein: CASSLRQGQPQHF

clone size: NA
J gene: TRBJ2-1
D gene: TRBD2
V gene: TRBV19
CDR3 DNA: TGTGCCAGTAGTCCTCCTAGCGGCTCCTACAATGAGCAGTTCTTC
CDR3 protein: CASSPPSGSYNEQFF

clone size: NA
J gene: TRBJ1-4
D gene: TRBD1
V gene: TRBV2
CDR3 DNA: TGTGCCAGCAGTAACAGGGGTGGGGATGAAAAACTGTTTTTT
CDR3 protein: CASSNRGGDEKLFF

clone size: NA
J gene: TRBJ1-2
D gene: NA
V gene: TRBV4-2
CDR3 DNA: TGTGCCAGCAGCCAAGATAGTGTGGGCTACACCTTC
CDR3 protein: CASSQDSVGYTF

clone size: NA
J gene: TRBJ1-1
D gene: NA
V gene: TRBV5-1
CDR3 DNA: TGCGCCAGCAGCTTAGGCGCAGCGTGGAACACTGAAGCTTTCTTT
CDR3 protein: CASSLGAAWNTEAFF

clone size: NA
J gene: TRBJ2-1
D gene: TRBD2
V gene: TRBV9
CDR3 DNA: TGTGCCAGCAGCCCATTAGCGGGAGCCTCCTACAATGAGCAGTTCTTC
CDR3 protein: CASSPLAGASYNEQFF

clone size: NA
J gene: TRBJ1-6
D gene: NA
V gene: TRBV13
CDR3 DNA: TGTGCCAGCAGCTTCAGACAACCTAATAATTCACCCCTCCACTTT
CDR3 protein: CASSFRQPNNSPLHF

clone size: NA
J gene: TRBJ1-4
D gene: NA
V gene: TRBV5-1
CDR3 DNA: TGCGCCAGCAGCTCTAGATCAACTAATGAAAAACTGTTTTTT
CDR3 protein: CASSSRSTNEKLFF

clone size: NA
J gene: TRBJ2-1
D gene: TRBD1
V gene: TRBV3-1/TRBV3-2
CDR3 DNA: TGTGCCAGCAGCCAGGTGACAGGGCTGAGCTCCTACAATGAGCAGTTCTTC
CDR3 protein: CASSQVTGLSSYNEQFF

clone size: once
J gene: TRBJ1-2
D gene: TRBD1
V gene: TRBV27
CDR3 DNA: TGTGCCAGCAGCAGCAGGGGGTTCTATGGCTACACCTTC
CDR3 protein: CASSSRGFYGYTF

clone size: NA
J gene: TRBJ2-5
D gene: TRBD2
V gene: TRBV15
CDR3 DNA: TGTGCCACCAGAGGGGCGGGGGGGCAGGAGGAGACCCAGTACTTC
CDR3 protein: CATRGAGGQEETQYF

clone size: NA
J gene: TRBJ2-1
D gene: TRBD2
V gene: TRBV18
CDR3 DNA: TGTGCCACCGGACTAGCGGGAGGGGGTGAGCAGTTCTTC
CDR3 protein: CATGLAGGGEQFF

clone size: NA
J gene: TRBJ2-6
D gene: NA
V gene: TRBV4-1
CDR3 DNA: TGCGCCAGCAGCCGTGAGCCAAAAGCTGGGGCCAACGTCCTGACTTTC
CDR3 protein: CASSREPKAGANVLTF

clone size: NA
J gene: TRBJ1-2
D gene: NA
V gene: TRBV3-1/TRBV3-2
CDR3 DNA: TGTGCCAGCAGCCAATGGGGGCGAAAGGATGTTGGCTACACCTTC
CDR3 protein: CASSQWGRKDVGYTF

clone size: NA
J gene: TRBJ2-5
D gene: NA
V gene: TRBV15
CDR3 DNA: TGTGCCACCAGCGGCGACTGGTTCCGAAGGGAGACCCAGTACTTC
CDR3 protein: CATSGDWFRRETQYF

clone size: NA
J gene: TRBJ1-1
D gene: NA
V gene: TRBV5-8
CDR3 DNA: TGTGCCAGCAGCTTGGGCGAGAACACTGAAGCTTTCTTT
CDR3 protein: CASSLGENTEAFF

clone size: NA
J gene: TRBJ2-1
D gene: TRBD1
V gene: TRBV5-6
CDR3 DNA: TGTGCCAGCAGCTTCGGGACAGGGACCAATGAGCAGTTCTTC
CDR3 protein: CASSFGTGTNEQFF

clone size: NA
J gene: TRBJ1-4
D gene: NA
V gene: TRBV19
CDR3 DNA: TGTGCCAGTAGTATCGCAGGGTTTGCAACTAATGAAAAACTGTTTTTT
CDR3 protein: CASSIAGFATNEKLFF

clone size: once
J gene: TRBJ2-1
D gene: TRBD1
V gene: TRBV19
CDR3 DNA: TGTGCCAGTAGTACGGGACAGAACTACAATGAGCAGTTCTTC
CDR3 protein: CASSTGQNYNEQFF

clone size: NA
J gene: TRBJ1-2
D gene: TRBD1
V gene: TRBV5-1
CDR3 DNA: TGCGCCAGCAGGGGGACAGATTCTAACTATGGCTACACCTTC
CDR3 protein: CASRGTDSNYGYTF

clone size: NA
J gene: TRBJ2-5
D gene: NA
V gene: TRBV5-5
CDR3 DNA: TGTGCCAGCAGCTTAGGGGGGGCCCAAGAGACCCAGTACTTC
CDR3 protein: CASSLGGAQETQYF

clone size: NA
J gene: TRBJ2-1
D gene: NA
V gene: TRBV19
CDR3 DNA: TGTGCCAGTAGGCTCGAAAGGGGGGGAAATGAGCAGTTCTTC
CDR3 protein: CASRLERGGNEQFF

clone size: NA
J gene: TRBJ1-6
D gene: NA
V gene: TRBV7-2
CDR3 DNA: TGTGCCAGCAGCCCAGGACGAAGGACTTTCACCCTCCACTTT
CDR3 protein: CASSPGRRTFTLHF

clone size: NA
J gene: TRBJ1-3
D gene: TRBD1
V gene: TRBV7-9
CDR3 DNA: TGTGCCAGCAGCTTAGCGACAGGGGTCGGTGGAAACACCATATATTTT
CDR3 protein: CASSLATGVGGNTIYF

clone size: NA
J gene: TRBJ2-2
D gene: TRBD2
V gene: TRBV18
CDR3 DNA: TGTGCCAGCTCACTCACCGGGACTAGCGGTCCCGGGGAGCTGTTTTTT
CDR3 protein: CASSLTGTSGPGELFF

clone size: NA
J gene: TRBJ2-2
D gene: NA
V gene: TRBV19
CDR3 DNA: TGTGCCAGTAGTATCTTAGGGGGGGCCGGGAACGGGGAGCTGTTTTTT
CDR3 protein: CASSILGGAGNGELFF